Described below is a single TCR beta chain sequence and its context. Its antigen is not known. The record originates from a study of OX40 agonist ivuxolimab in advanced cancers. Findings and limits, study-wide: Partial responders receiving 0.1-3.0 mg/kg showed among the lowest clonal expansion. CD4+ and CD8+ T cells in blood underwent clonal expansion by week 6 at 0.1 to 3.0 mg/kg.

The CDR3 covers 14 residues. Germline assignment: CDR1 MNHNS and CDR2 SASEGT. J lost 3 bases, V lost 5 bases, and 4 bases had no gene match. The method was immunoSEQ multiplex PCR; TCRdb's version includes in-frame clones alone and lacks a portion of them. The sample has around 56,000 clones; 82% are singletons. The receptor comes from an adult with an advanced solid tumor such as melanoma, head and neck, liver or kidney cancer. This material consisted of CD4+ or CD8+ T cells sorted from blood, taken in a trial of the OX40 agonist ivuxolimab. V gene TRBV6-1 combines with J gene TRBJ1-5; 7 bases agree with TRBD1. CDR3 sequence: CASSTGDFNQPQHF. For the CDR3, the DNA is TGTGCCAGCAGTACAGGGGACTTCAATCAGCCCCAGCATTTT.